This TCR beta chain was captured by sequencing in a study of vaccination and CD4 T cells after COVID-19. CDR1 and CDR2 (germline): DFQATT, SNEGSKA (reference sequence). CDR3 length: 14 residues. Trimming took 6 bases from V and 7 from J, leaving 20 bases between them. Comments on this clonotype: Its matching antigen is unknown.

An Oncomine TCR Beta short-read assay was used to sequence the DNA from cultured CD4+ T cells. TCRdb processed the PCR reads anew with MiXCR; each CDR3 protein has one entry. The table records about 20,000 distinct CDR3 sequences, 43% of them present only once. Regarding treatment: roughly 11-day PBMC culture with coronavirus spike peptide pools or control peptides (ViraFEST assay). The source was CD4+ T cells from blood, cultured in vitro, collected after SARS-CoV-2 vaccination. The chain uses TRBV20-1 and TRBJ2-3, with D perhaps TRBD1 or TRBD2 (5 bases each). This receptor was obtained from a human donor who had recovered from COVID-19. The CDR3 protein is CSAPGDGVGHTQYF. The CDR3 nucleotides read TGCAGTGCACCCGGGGACGGGGTCGGGCATACGCAGTATTTT.